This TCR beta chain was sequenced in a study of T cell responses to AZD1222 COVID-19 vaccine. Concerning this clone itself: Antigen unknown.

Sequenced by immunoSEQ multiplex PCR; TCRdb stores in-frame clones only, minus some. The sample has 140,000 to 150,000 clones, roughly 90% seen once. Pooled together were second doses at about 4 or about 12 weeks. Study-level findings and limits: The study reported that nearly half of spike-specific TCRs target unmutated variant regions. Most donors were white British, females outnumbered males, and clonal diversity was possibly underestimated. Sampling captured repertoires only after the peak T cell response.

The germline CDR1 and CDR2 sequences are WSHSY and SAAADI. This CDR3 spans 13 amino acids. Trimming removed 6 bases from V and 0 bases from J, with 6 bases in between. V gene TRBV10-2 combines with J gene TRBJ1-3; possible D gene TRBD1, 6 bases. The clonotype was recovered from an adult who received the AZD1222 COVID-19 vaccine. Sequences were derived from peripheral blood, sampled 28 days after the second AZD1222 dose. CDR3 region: CASRQGSGNTIYF. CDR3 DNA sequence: TGCGCCAGCAGACAGGGCTCTGGAAACACCATATATTTT.